The 19 T cell receptor beta chains presented below share a single source sample, sequenced in a study of regulatory T cells in long-lasting Graves disease. In building TCR beta libraries, iRepertoire HTBI primers were used together with Arm-PCR of CDR3 regions. TCRdb redid the calling of the multiplex PCR reads with MiXCR, one entry per CDR3 protein. The sample includes approximately 230,000 distinct CDR3 sequences, approximately 16% of them seen just once. Time point meaning: newly diagnosed GD, antithyroid drugs for less than 3 months. Isolated PBMC RNA provided the starting material for the TCR library. This specimen consisted of peripheral blood mononuclear cells (PBMCs), obtained at new diagnosis, from a patient treated with antithyroid drugs. Source of these receptors: a female donor with Graves disease.

There are many counts of this clonotype. The V call is TRBV11-2, the J call TRBJ2-3; possible D gene TRBD1, 6 bases. The CDR3 is made up of 16 amino acids. Germline V gene data show CDR1 as SGHAT and CDR2 as FQNNGV. The V and J ends lost 3 bases and 5 bases respectively, with 18 bases between them. DNA of the CDR3: TGTGCCAGCAGCTTCACAGGGACGGGATTAAAAGATACGCAGTATTTT. Translating gives CASSFTGTGLKDTQYF.

This clonotype was detected ten times or more. The J gene is TRBJ2-7, the V gene TRBV4-3, with D possibly matching TRBD1 (7 bases). Between the trimmed V and J ends, which lost 0 bases and 2 bases, there was a span of 11 bases. The length of the CDR3 is 15 residues. The V gene's germline CDR1 is LGHNA and CDR2 YSLEER. CDR3 coding DNA: TGCGCCAGCAGCCAAGATGGAGGGGGCACCTACGAGCAGTACTTC. Translated: CASSQDGGGTYEQYF.

This clonotype has at least ten counts. The chain links TRBV7-2 to TRBJ1-2; D ambiguous. This CDR3 is built from 13 residues. Trimming took 5 bases from V and 8 from J, leaving 15 bases between them. Germline loops: CDR1 SGHTA, CDR2 FQGNSA. In nucleotides, the CDR3 is TGTGCCAGCAGCCCTAGTCGGGGTGGAGGCTACACCTTC. Translated, it gives CASSPSRGGGYTF.

This clonotype was seen many times. The gene calls are TRBV3-1 and TRBJ2-4; no clear D. The CDR3 sequence is 14 residues long. Germline V gene sequence: CDR1 LGHDT, CDR2 YNNKEL (reference sequence). Trimming took 0 bases from V and 1 from J, leaving 4 bases between them. Here the CDR3 DNA reads TGTGCCAGCAGCCAAGACAGGGCCAAAAACATTCAGTACTTC. Its translation: CASSQDRAKNIQYF.

This chain connects TRBV24-1 to TRBJ2-7; 9 positions match TRBD1. Germline loops: CDR1 KGHDR, CDR2 SFDVKD. This CDR3 spans 14 amino acids. Losses at the gene ends were 2 bases for V and 5 bases for J; bases not matched to a gene: 3. CDR3 sequence: CATSDSQGAHEQYF. As DNA, the CDR3 is TGTGCCACCAGTGATTCACAGGGGGCCCACGAGCAGTACTTC.

A remark on this clonotype: The likely explanation is a read error, given a far larger clone one base away. Here the CDR3 reads CASSPTSEGVHEQFF. As DNA, the CDR3 is TGTGCCAGCAGCCCGACTAGTGAAGGAGTCCATGAGCAGTTCTTC. The chain uses TRBV7-2 and TRBJ2-1, with a weak D call TRBD2 (6 bases). The CDR3 is 15 amino acids. Germline CDR1 reads SGHTA; CDR2 reads FQGNSA. Trimming took off 5 bases at V and 8 bases at J, with 19 bases between the two ends.

This clonotype was detected only a few times. A read error may be the cause here, since a much bigger clone is one base away. This chain connects TRBV6-1 to TRBJ2-5; 7 nucleotides match TRBD2. Looked up from germline, CDR1 is MNHNS and CDR2 is SASEGT. V lost 2 bases and J lost 2; bases outside the gene matches: 8. The CDR3 sequence is 16 residues long. The CDR3 spells CASSELLNGRQETQYF. The CDR3 coding sequence is TGTGCCAGCAGTGAACTGCTCAACGGGAGGCAAGAGACCCAGTACTTC.

There are a few counts of this clonotype. The chain uses TRBV6-1 and TRBJ1-6; TRBD1 matches at 9 bases. The CDR3 has 15 residues. Per germline, CDR1 MNHNS and CDR2 SASEGT. V shed 6 bases, J shed 10 bases, and the junction held 10 bases outside the gene matches. The CDR3 nucleotides are TGTGCCAGCAGGCTACCGGGACAGGGTAGATCACCCCTCCACTTT. This gives the protein CASRLPGQGRSPLHF.

At least ten counts were recorded for this clonotype. The chain uses TRBV12-3 or TRBV12-4 and TRBJ1-2, with TRBD1 matching over 7 bases. The CDR3 is made up of 14 amino acids. The V and J ends lost 5 bases and 6 bases, in that order; junction bases with no gene match: 9. The CDR3, as DNA: TGTGCCAGCAGTCGACAGGGAACTAGAGATGGCTACACCTTC. Translation: CASSRQGTRDGYTF.

Of note for this clonotype: Sequence at one end of the junction differs from germline and may be a read error. The chain carries TRBV9 and TRBJ2-2; 14 bases are a match to TRBD2. Germline loops: CDR1 SGDLS, CDR2 YYNGEE. The CDR3 loop spans 20 amino acids. The CDR3 spells CASSVEGTSGRGANTRELFF. CDR3 nucleotides: TGTGCCAGCAGCGTAGAGGGGACTAGCGGGAGAGGCGCGAACACCAGGGAGCTGTTTTTT.

At least ten counts were recorded for this clonotype. This chain connects TRBV9 to TRBJ2-5; unclear D gene. This CDR3 contains 15 residues. Germline V CDR1 and CDR2: SGDLS, YYNGEE. V lost 1 base, J lost 3 bases, and 13 bases lay in between. The CDR3 region is CASSVSTNREETQYF. CDR3 DNA: TGTGCCAGCAGCGTATCCACTAACAGAGAAGAGACCCAGTACTTC.

This clonotype occurred many times. V usage is TRBV12-3 or TRBV12-4 and J usage is TRBJ1-1; 10 bases map to TRBD1. Trimming cost V 6 bases and J 8 bases; bases outside gene matches: 15. This CDR3 contains 16 residues. CDR3: CASSPDSRQGAREAFF. The CDR3 DNA reads TGTGCCAGCAGCCCTGATAGTAGACAGGGGGCGCGGGAAGCTTTCTTT.

Regarding this clonotype: With a much larger clone just one base away, this may be a read error. Since no conserved phenylalanine or tryptophan closes the CDR3, a read error is the likely cause. The gene calls are TRBV11-2 and TRBJ2-7; 7 bases are shared with TRBD2. CDR1 SGHAT and CDR2 FQNNGV come from the germline V gene. V was pared by 2 bases and J by 7 bases, with 5 bases of the junction left unmatched. CDR3 size: 13 residues. The CDR3 region is CASSLLLAQEQYL. CDR3 bases: TGTGCCAGCAGCTTATTACTAGCGCAAGAGCAGTACCTC.

The chain links TRBV4-1 to TRBJ2-3, with D possibly TRBD2 on 5 matching bases. The germline V gene encodes CDR1 MGHRA and CDR2 YSYEKL. The CDR3 extends over 14 amino acids. Between the trimmed V and J ends, which lost 8 bases and 2 bases, there was a span of 14 bases. CDR3 sequence (DNA): TGCGCCAGCGGCAAAGGGAGCAACACAGATACGCAGTATTTT. Its translation is CASGKGSNTDTQYF.

The chain employs TRBV13 and TRBJ2-1; D gene unclear. Germline-derived CDR1 and CDR2 are PRHDT and FYEKMQ (reference sequence). The CDR3 has 14 residues. V lost 4 bases, J lost 4 bases, and 11 bases lay in between. Here the CDR3 reads CASSSRPTYNEQFF. CDR3 nucleotide sequence: TGTGCCAGCAGCTCCAGACCTACGTACAATGAGCAGTTCTTC.

The chain uses TRBV18 and TRBJ1-1; maybe TRBD1 (5 bases). Germline CDR1 is KGHSH and CDR2 is LQKENI. V lost 5 bases to trimming and J lost 6 bases, with 28 bases between them. This CDR3 comprises 18 residues. CDR3 residues: CASSERTIQDILFAEAFF. The CDR3 nucleotides read TGTGCCAGCTCAGAACGTACCATACAGGATATTTTATTTGCTGAAGCTTTCTTT.

Many counts were recorded for this clonotype. The chain carries TRBV11-2 and TRBJ2-2; D unclear. Per the germline V gene, CDR1 is SGHAT and CDR2 is FQNNGV. This CDR3 has 15 residues. V gave up 3 bases and J gave up 4 bases, with 12 bases separating them. CDR3 residues: CASSLSRLATGELFF. In DNA, the CDR3 is TGTGCCAGCAGCTTGAGCAGACTCGCCACCGGGGAGCTGTTTTTT.

This clonotype was found many times. J is TRBJ2-3 and V is TRBV12-3 or TRBV12-4; D is possibly TRBD1 (5 bases). The CDR3 covers 16 residues. V lost 3 bases and J lost 2, with 15 bases in between. This CDR3 is CASSFSRVPLTDTQYF. The CDR3 DNA is TGTGCCAGCAGTTTCTCCAGGGTTCCCCTCACAGATACGCAGTATTTT.

Many counts were recorded for this clonotype. This sequence joins TRBV18 and TRBJ2-7; tentative D call: TRBD1 (6 bases). The germline CDR1 and CDR2 sequences are KGHSH and LQKENI. Trimming took 3 bases from V and 3 from J, leaving 9 bases between them. The CDR3 runs 13 residues. CDR3 region: CASSPGRGYEQYF. CDR3 in DNA: TGTGCCAGCTCACCCGGCAGGGGCTACGAGCAGTACTTC.